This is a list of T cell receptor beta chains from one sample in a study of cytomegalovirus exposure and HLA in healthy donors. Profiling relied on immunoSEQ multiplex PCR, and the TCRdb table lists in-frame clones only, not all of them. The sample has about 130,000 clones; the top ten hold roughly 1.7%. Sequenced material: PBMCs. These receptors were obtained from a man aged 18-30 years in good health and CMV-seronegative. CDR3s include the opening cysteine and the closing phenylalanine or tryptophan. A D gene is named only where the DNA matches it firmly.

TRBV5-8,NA,CASSEQGGSYNEQFF
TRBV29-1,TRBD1,CSVERTGLGYTF
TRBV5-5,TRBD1,CASSLAGTAWGNQPQHF
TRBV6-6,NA,CASSPTGRNSPLHF
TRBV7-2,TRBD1,CASSGQGVDQPQHF
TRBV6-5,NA,CASRSGLSSWEQYF
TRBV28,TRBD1,CASSPYPKTGGSGNTIYF
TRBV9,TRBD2,CASSPGGGGAETQYF
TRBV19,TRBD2,CASSIDLAGGRNEQFF
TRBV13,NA,CASTASGLLADTQYF
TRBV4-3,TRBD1,CASSQGDRDVETQYF
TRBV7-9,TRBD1,CASSDDRVAGELFF
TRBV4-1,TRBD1,CASSTRQGVGQPQHF
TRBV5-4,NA,CASSSRQGGETQYF
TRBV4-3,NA,CASSRARVERGYTF
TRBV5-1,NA,CASSFDRFMNTEAFF
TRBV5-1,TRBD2,CASSAVTSANNEQFF
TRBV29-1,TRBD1,CSARDSANYGYTF
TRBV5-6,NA,CASSYRSLGAHEQYF
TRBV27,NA,CASKDGSSYEQYF
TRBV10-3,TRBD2,CAISQSPGLAGGPSHEQFF
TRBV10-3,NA,CAISDSQSYGYTF
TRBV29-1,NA,CSARLGLETSYEQYF
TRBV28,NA,CASSMPGPGSGYTF
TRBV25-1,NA,CASSVVLYEQYF
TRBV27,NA,CASRIGTRDAEAFF
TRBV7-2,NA,CASSIQDTNTQYF
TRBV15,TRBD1,CATSRVAGGSSGNTIYF
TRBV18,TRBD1,CASSPRDSQDAFF
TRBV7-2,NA,CASSEAAGPHQPQHF
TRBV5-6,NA,CASSSTTDSSYNSPLHF
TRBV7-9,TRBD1,CASSSKRDRDTYNEQFF
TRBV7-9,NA,CASGTGHSYNEQFF
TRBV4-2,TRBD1,CASSHQQGILGMGTEAFF
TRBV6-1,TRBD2,CASRLEIGREQFF
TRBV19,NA,CASSIGIWTGGYTF
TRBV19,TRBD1,CASSVTGTGPYEQYF
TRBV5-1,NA,CASRAGPTSGNTIYF
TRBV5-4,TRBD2,CASSFRLAGGRGDTQYF
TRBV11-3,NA,CASSINPRDKQFF
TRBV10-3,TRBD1,CAIGDSRFTNTGELFF
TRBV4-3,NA,CASSGWVSGGTEAFF
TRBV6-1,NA,CASSEASVPFYEQYF
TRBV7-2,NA,CASSSVLRRSAGFSNEQFF
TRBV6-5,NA,CASSSNDYKLHEQYF
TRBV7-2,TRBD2,CASSLLAGGYEQYF
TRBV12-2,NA,CASRLKKRNRDRGFFGYGYTF
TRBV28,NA,CASSLYARLNTEAFF
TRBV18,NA,CASSPPGQPTDTQYF
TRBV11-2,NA,CASSLVGTKGQFF
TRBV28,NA,CASSFALGRLDGYTF
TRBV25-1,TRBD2,CATDPGPSGGKMQETQYF
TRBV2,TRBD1,CATQGADGAYEQYF
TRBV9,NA,CASSVGRVSNEKLFF
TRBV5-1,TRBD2,CASSLGTSAYNEQFF
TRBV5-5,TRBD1,CASSLMGQNEKLFF
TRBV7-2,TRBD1,CASSLDGTGADTQYF
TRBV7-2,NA,CASSYPGLRNTEAFF
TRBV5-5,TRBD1,CASSQSTGQWEETQYF
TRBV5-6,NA,CASSLLGEATNEKLFF